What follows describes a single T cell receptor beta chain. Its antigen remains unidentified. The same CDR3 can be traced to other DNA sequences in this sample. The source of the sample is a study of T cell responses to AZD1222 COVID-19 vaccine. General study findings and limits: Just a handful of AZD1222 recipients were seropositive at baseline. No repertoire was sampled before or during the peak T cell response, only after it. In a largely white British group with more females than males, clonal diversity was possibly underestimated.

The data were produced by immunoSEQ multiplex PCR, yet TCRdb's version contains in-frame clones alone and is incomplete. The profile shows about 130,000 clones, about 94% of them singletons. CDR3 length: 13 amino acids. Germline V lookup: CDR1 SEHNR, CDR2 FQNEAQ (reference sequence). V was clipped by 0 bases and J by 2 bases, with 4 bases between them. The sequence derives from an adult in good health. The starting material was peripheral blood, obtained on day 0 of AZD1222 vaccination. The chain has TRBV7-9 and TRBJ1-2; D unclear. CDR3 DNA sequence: TGTGCCAGCAGCTTAGCTGGGAACTATGGCTACACCTTC. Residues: CASSLAGNYGYTF.